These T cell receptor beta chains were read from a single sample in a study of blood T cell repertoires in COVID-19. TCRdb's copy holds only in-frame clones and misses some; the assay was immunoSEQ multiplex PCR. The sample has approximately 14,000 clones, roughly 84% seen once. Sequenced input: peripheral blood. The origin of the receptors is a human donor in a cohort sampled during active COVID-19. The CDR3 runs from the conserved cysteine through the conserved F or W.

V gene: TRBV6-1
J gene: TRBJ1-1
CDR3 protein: CASSELPGTGTGAF

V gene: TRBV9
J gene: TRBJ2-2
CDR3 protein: CASSHRRGSNTGELFF

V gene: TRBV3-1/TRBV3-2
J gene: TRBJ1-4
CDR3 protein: CASSRTAGNEKLFF

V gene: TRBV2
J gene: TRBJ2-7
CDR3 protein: CATATGTGAYEQYF

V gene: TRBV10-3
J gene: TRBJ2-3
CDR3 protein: CAISDLAGAGDTQYF

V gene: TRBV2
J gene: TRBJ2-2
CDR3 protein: CASSILAGDTGELFF

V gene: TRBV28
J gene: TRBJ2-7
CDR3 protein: CASTRVGGLAGVQYF

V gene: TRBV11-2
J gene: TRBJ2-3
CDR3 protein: CASSLGASTDTQYF

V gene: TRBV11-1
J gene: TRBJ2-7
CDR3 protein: CASSSPSSGGRYEQYF

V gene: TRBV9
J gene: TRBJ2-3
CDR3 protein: CASSVVGQNTDTQYF

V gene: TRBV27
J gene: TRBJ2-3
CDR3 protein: CASKRGLAGGFGTQYF

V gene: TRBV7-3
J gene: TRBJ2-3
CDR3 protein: CASSLVGSATDTQYF

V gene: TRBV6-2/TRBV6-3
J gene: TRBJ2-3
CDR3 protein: CASSYDGQVETDTQYF

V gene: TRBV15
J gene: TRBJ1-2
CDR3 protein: CATSSNTGVNYGYTF

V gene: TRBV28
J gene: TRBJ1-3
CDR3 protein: CASSRGTASGNTIYF

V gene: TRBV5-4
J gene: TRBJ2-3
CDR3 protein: CASSPGGPGTDTQYF

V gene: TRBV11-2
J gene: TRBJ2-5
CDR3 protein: CASSWTGEETQYF

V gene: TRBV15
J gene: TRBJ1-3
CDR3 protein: CATSRDPGQTTGNTIYF

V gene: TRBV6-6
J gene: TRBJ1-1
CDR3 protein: CASRTTGLTTEAFF

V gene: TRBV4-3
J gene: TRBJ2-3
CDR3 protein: CASSQEFRLAVDTQYF

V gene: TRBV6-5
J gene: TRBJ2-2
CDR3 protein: CASSHTSGGTGELFF

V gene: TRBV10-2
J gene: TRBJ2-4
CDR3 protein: CASSESQGAGYIQYF

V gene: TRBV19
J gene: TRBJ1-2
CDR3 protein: CASSIALGRGRSYGYTF

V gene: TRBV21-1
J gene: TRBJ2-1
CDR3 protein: CASSKASGGTYNEQFF

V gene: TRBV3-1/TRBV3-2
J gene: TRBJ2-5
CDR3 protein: CASSPSSGDGKTQYF

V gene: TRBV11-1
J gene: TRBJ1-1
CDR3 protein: CASSLGGDTEAFF

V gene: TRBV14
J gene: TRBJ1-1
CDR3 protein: CASSLVRANTEAFF

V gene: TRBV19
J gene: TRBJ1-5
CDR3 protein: CASTGTSPNQPQHF

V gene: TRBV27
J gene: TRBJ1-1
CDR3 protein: CASSLSLLRTEAFF

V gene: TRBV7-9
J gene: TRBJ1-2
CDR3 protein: CASSLESPRTGNYGYTF

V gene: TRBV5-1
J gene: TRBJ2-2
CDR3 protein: CASSPHSGPGELFF

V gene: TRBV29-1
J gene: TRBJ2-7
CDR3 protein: CSVASWGRQGGTYEQYF

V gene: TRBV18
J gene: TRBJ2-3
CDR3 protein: CASSEQGASTDTQYF